This TCR beta chain was captured in a study of lymphopenia after photon versus proton radiotherapy. Broader study findings: Relative stability marked proton patients; photon patients lost diversity and naive cells. Oligoclonal CD8+ Temra expansion after nadir drove photon patients' diversity drop.

V was shortened by 6 bases and J by 0 bases, with 12 bases between the two germline ends. From germline, CDR1 is KGHSH and CDR2 LQKENI. CDR3 length: 15 residues. Profiling relied on immunoSEQ multiplex PCR, and the TCRdb table lists in-frame clones only, not all of them. The sample comprises 65,000 or so clones, about nine tenths of which are singletons, and 9.5% to 15% rests with the top ten. This clone appeared a few times. Its antigen is as yet unknown. The receptor's source is a man older than 75 with esophageal cancer. Source: peripheral blood, taken from a patient treated with proton-based radiotherapy. This chain joins TRBV18 and TRBJ2-1; weak D call: TRBD1 (5 bases). The CDR3 is CASSQQVSSYNEQFF. The CDR3 DNA is TGTGCCAGCTCGCAACAGGTGAGCTCCTACAATGAGCAGTTCTTC.